This T cell receptor beta chain derives from a study of blood T cell repertoires in COVID-19. Study-wide context: Samples of COVID-19 (acute and convalescent) were obtained from the United States, Italy and Spain. In each case, the material was cDNA or gDNA derived from T cells, B-cell-depleted T cells, or PBMCs.

Between the trimmed V and J ends, which lost 2 bases and 0 bases, there was a span of 9 bases. This CDR3 comprises 14 residues. Germline-derived CDR1 and CDR2 are SGHKS and YYEKEE (reference sequence). Authors' analysis steps: Estimates of nucleated cell counts were drawn from the amplification of reference gene primers. Profiling relied on immunoSEQ multiplex PCR, and the TCRdb table lists in-frame clones only, not all of them. V, J and clone size are taken as reported in that table, and D and trimming were inferred from the DNA itself. The repertoire holds 90,000 to 120,000 clones, with approximately 84% as singletons.

Specimen: peripheral blood. This receptor was taken from a man in his sixties with acute or convalescent COVID-19. The chain uses TRBV5-5 and TRBJ2-7; tentative D call: TRBD1 (6 bases). CDR3 amino acids: CASSLGTYSYEQYV. The CDR3 DNA reads as TGTGCCAGCAGCTTAGGGACATACTCCTACGAGCAGTACGTC.